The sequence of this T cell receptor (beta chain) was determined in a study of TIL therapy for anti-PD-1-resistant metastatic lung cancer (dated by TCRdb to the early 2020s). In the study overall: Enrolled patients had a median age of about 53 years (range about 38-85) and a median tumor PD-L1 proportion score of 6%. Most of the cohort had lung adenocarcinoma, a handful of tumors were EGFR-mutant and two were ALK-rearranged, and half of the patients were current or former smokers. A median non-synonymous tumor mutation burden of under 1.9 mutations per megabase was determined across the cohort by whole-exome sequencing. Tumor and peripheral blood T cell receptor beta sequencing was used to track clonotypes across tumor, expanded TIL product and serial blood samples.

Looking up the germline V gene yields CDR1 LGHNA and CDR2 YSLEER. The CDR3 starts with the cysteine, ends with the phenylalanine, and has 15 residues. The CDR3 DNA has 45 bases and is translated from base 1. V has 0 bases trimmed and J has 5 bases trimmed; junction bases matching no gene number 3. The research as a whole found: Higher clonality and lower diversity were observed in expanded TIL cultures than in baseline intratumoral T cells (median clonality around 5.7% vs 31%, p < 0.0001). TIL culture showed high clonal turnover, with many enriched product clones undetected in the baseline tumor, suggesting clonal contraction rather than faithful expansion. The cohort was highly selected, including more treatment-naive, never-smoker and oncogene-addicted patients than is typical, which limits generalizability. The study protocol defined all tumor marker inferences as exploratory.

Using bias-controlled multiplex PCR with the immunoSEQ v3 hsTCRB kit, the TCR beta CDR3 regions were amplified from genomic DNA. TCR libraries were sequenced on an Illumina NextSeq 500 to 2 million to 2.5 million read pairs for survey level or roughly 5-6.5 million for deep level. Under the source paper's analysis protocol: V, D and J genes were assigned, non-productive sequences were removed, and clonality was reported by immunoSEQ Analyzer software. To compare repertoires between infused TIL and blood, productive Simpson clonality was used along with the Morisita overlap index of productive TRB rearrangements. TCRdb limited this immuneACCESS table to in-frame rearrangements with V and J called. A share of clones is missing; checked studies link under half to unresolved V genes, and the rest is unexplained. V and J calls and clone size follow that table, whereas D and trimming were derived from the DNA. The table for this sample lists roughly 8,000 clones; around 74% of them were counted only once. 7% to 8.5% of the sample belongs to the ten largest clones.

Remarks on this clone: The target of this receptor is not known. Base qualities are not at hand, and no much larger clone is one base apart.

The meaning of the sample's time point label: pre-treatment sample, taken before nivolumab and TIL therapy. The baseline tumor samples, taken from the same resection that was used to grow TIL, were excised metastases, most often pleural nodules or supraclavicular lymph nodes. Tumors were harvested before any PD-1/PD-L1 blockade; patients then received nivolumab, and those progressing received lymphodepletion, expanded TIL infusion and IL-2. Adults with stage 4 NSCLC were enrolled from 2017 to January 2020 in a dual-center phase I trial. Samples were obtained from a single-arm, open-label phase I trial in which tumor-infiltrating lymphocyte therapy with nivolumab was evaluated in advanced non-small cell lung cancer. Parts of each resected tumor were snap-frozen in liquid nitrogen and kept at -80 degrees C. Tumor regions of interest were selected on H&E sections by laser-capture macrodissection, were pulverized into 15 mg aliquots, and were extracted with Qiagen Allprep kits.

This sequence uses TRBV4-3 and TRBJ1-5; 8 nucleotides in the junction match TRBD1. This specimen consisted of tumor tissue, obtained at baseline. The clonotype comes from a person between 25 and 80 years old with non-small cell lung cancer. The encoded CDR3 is CASSQEQGVYQPQHF. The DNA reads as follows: TGCGCCAGCAGCCAAGAACAGGGGGTTTATCAGCCCCAGCATTTT.